This TCR beta chain stems from a study of blood T cell repertoires in COVID-19. In the study overall: Sources were T cells, B-cell-depleted T cells, or PBMCs; the material itself was cDNA or gDNA.

Adults between roughly 18 and 95 years of age took part from 20 to 25 US areas. Allocation to cohorts depended on clinical history reported by the participants. Study processing details: Reference gene primer amplification in the assay estimated nucleated cell counts. This table comes from immunoSEQ multiplex PCR, and its TCRdb copy is limited to in-frame clones, with some not included. That table furnishes V, J and clone size, whereas the DNA furnished D and trimming. The sample yields 150,000 to 200,000 clones, roughly 84% seen once. V was trimmed by 7 bases and J by 4 bases, leaving 13 bases between them. Germline assignment: CDR1 MRHNA and CDR2 SNTAGT. There are 13 residues in the CDR3.

The chain uses TRBV6-4 and TRBJ1-1; D not resolved. This TCR came from a man aged 45 to 65 who had recovered from COVID-19. Sequenced: PBMCs or T cells enriched from blood (not recorded which). The CDR3 region is CASNTTRVTEAFF. CDR3 sequence (DNA): TGTGCCAGCAATACCACTCGAGTCACTGAAGCTTTCTTT.